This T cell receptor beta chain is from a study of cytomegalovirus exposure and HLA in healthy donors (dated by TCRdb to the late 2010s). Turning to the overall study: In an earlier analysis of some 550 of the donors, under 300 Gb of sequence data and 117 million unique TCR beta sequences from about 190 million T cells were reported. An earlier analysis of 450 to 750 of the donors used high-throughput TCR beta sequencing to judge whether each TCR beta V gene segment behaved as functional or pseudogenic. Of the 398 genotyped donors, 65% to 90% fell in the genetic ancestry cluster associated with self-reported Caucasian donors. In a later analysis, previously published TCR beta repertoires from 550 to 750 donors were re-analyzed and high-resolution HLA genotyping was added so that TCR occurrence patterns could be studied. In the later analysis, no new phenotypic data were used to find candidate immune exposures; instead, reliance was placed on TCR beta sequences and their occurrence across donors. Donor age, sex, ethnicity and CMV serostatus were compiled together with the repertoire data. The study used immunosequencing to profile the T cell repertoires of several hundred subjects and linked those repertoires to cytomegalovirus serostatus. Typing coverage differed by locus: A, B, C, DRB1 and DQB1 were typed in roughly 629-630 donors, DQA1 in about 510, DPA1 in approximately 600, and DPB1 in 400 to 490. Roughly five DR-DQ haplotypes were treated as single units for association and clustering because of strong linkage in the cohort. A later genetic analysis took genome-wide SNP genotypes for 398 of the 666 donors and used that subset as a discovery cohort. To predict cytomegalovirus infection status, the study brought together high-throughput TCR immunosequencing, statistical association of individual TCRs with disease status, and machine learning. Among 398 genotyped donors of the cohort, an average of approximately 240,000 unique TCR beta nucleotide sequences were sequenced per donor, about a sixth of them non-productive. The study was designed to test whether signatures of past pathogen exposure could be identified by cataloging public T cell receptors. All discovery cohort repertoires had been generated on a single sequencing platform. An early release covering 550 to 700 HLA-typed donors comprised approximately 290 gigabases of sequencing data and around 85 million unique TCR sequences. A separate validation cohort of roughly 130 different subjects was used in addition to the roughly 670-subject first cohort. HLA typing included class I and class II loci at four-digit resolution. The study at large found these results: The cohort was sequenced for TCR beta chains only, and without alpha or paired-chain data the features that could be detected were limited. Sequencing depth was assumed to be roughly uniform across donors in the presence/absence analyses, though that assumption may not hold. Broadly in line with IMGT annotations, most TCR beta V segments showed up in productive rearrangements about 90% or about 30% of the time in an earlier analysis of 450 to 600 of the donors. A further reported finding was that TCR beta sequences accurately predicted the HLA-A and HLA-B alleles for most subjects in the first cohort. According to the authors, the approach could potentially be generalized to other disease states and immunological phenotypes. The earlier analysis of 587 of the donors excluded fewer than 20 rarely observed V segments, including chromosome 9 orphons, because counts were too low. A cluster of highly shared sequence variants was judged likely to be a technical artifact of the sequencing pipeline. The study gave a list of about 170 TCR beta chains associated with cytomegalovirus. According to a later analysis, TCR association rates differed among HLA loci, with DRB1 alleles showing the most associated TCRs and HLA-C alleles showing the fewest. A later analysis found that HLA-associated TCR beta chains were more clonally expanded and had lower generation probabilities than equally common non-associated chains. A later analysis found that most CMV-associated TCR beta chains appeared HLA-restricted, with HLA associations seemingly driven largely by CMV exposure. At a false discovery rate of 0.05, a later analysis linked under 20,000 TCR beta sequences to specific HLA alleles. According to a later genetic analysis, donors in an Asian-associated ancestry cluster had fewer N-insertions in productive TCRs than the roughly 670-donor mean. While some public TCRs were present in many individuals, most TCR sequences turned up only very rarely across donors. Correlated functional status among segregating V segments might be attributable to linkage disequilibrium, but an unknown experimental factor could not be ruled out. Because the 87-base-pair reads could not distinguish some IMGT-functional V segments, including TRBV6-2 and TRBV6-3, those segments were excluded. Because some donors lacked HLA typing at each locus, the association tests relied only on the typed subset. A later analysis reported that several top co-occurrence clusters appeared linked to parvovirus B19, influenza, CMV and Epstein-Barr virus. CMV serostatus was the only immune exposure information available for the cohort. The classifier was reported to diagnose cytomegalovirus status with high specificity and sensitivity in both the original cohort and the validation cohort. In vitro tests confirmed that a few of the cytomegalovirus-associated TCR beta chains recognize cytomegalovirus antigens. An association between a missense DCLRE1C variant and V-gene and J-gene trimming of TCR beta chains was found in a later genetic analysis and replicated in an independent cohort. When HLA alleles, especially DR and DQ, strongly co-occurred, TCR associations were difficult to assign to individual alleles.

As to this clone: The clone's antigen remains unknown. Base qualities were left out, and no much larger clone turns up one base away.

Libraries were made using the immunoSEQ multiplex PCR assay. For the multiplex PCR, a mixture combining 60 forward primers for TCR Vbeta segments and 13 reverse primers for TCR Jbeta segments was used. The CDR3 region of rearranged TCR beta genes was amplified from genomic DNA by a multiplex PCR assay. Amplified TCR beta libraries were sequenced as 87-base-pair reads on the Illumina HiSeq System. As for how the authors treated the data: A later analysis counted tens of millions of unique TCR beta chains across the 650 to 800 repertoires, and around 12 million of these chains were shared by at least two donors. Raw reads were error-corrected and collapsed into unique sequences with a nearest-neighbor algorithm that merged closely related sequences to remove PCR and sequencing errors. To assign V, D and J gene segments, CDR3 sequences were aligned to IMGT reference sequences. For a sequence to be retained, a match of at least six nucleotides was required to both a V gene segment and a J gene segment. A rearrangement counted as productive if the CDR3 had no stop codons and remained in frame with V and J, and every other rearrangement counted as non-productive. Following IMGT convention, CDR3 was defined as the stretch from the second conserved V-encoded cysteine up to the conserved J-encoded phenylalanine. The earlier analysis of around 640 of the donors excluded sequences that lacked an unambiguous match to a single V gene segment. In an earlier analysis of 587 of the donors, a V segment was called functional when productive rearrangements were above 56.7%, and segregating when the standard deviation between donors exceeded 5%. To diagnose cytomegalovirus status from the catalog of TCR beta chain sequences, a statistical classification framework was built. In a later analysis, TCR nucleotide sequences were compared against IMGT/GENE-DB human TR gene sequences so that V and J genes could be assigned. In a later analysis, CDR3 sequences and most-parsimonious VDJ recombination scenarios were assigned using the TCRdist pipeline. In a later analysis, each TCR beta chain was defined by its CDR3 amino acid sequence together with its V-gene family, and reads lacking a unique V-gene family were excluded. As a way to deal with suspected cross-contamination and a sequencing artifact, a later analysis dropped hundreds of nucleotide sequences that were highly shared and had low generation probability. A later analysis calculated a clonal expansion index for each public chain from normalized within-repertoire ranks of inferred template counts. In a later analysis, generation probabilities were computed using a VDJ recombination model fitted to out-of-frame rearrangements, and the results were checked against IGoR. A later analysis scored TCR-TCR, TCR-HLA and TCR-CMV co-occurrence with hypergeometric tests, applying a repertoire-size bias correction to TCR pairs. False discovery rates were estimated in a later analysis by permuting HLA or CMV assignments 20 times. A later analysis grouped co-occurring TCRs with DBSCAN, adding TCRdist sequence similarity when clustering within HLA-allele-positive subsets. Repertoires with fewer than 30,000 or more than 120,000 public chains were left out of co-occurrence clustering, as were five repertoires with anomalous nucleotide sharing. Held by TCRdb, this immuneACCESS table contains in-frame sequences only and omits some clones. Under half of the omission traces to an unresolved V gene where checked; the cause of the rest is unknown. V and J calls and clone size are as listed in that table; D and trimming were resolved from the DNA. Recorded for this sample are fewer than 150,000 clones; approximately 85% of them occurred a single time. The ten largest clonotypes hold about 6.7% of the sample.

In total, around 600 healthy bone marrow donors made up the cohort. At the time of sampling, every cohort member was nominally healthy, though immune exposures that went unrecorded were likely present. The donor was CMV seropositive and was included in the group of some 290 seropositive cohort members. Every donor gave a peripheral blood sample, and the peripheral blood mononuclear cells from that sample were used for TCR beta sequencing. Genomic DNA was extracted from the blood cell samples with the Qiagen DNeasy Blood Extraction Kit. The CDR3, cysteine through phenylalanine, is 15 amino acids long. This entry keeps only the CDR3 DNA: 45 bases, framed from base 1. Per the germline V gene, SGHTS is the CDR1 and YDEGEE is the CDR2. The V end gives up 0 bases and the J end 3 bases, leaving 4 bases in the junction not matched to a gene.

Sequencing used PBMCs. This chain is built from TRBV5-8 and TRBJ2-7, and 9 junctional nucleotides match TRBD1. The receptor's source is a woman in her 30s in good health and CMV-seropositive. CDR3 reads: CASSLAGTGYYEQYF. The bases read TGTGCCAGCAGCTTGGCCGGGACAGGGTACTACGAGCAGTACTTC.